These 7 T cell receptor beta chains originate from one sample sequenced in a study of OX40 agonist ivuxolimab in advanced cancers. Assay used: immunoSEQ multiplex PCR; TCRdb lists only in-frame clones, some missing. The repertoire holds over 85,000 clones, with about nine tenths as singletons. The sequenced sample was CD4+ or CD8+ T cells sorted from blood, obtained in a trial of the OX40 agonist ivuxolimab. These TCRs come from an adult with an advanced solid tumor such as melanoma, head and neck, liver or kidney cancer.

The chain links TRBV5-1 to TRBJ2-5, with 8 nucleotides matching TRBD2. The CDR3 consists of 16 residues. Trimming removed 4 bases from V and 1 base from J; junction bases left unmatched: 9. Germline values: CDR1 SGHRS, CDR2 YFSETQ. The CDR3 loop reads CASSAEPSGLQETQYF. The CDR3, as DNA: TGCGCCAGCAGCGCGGAGCCTAGCGGGCTCCAAGAGACCCAGTACTTC.

This chain links TRBV6-1 with TRBJ2-7; perhaps TRBD1 as D (6 bases). From germline, CDR1 is MNHNS and CDR2 SASEGT. The CDR3 runs to 18 residues. V gave up 2 bases and J gave up 0 bases, with 20 bases separating them. The CDR3 DNA follows: TGTGCCAGCAGTGAATATGGGGACACCTCTATCCTCTCCTACGAGCAGTACTTC. Residues: CASSEYGDTSILSYEQYF.

For this clone: Its ends do not fully match the called genes, so a read error is possible. The genes are TRBV2 and TRBJ1-1, with 7 bases fitting TRBD1. The CDR3 extends over 13 amino acids. Looked up from germline, CDR1 is SNHLY and CDR2 is FYNNEI. CDR3 nucleotide sequence: TGTGCCGGCAGCCCCAGGGGGAAGGAGGGAGCTTTCTTT. Translation: CAGSPRGKEGAFF.

The chain couples TRBV2 to TRBJ2-2; either TRBD1 or TRBD2 may fit D (5 bases each). Germline V gives CDR1 SNHLY, CDR2 FYNNEI. Trimming pared 6 bases from V and 6 bases from J, leaving 11 bases between. The CDR3 runs 13 residues. CDR3 residues: CASRPTGPGELFF. The CDR3 DNA is TGTGCCAGCAGGCCGACGGGGCCCGGGGAGCTGTTTTTT.

This chain uses TRBV2 with TRBJ1-5, with D tentatively TRBD1 (6 bases). Trimming shortened V by 7 bases and J by 2 bases, and 9 bases separated the two germline ends. The length of the CDR3 is 13 residues. CDR1 and CDR2 from the germline V gene are SNHLY and FYNNEI. CDR3 sequence (DNA): TGTGCCAGCACGGGGGGCGGCAATCAGCCCCAGCATTTT. Its protein is CASTGGGNQPQHF.

This chain connects TRBV6-5 to TRBJ1-1, with 8 bases identical to TRBD1. The ends lost 6 bases at V and 1 base at J; junction bases unmatched: 7. The CDR3 contains 15 residues. Germline CDR1 is MNHEY and CDR2 is SVGAGI. CDR3 DNA: TGTGCCAGCAGCCCCGACAGGGGATGGAACACTGAAGCTTTCTTT. It yields the protein CASSPDRGWNTEAFF.

The chain employs TRBV18 and TRBJ2-5; TRBD2 matches at 7 bases. The germline CDR1 and CDR2 sequences are KGHSH and LQKENI. J lost 4 bases, V lost 4 bases, and 3 bases had no gene match. The CDR3 contains 13 residues. The CDR3 nucleotides are TGTGCCAGCTCACGAGCGGGACGAGAGACCCAGTACTTC. This gives the protein CASSRAGRETQYF.